The source of this T cell receptor beta chain is a study of quantifying T cell responses using KT2 cells. The overall study: RNA was reverse transcribed with TCR alpha and beta constant-region primers.

Different KT2-to-PBMC ratios were created with a constant PBMC count. V was cut by 7 bases and J by 2 bases, with 15 bases left in between. Germline CDR1 LNHDA, CDR2 SQIVND (reference sequence). There are 16 residues in the CDR3. A single-stranded UMI oligo with SP2 sequence was ligated to cDNA 3' ends. First-round PCR used 4 cycles and beta primers RC1.1 and RC1.2 covering TRBC1 and TRBC2. MiXCR, applied by TCRdb to the UMI-ligation and nested PCR reads, yields one record per CDR3 protein. In the table there are about 50,000 distinct CDR3 sequences, 11% of which are singletons. This clonotype has a count of ten or more.

V usage is TRBV19 and J usage is TRBJ2-6; the D is unclear. The sequence came from a human donor. The sequencing sample was made of PBMCs spiked with cells of the T cell clone KT2. The CDR3 loop reads CASTTRRVAGANVLTF. CDR3 nucleotide sequence: TGTGCCAGTACCACGAGAAGGGTTGCTGGGGCCAACGTCCTGACTTTC.